The present T cell receptor beta chain was sequenced within a study of T cells in women clearing cervical HPV infection. As for the study in general: HLA type stays a possible confounder, typing being limited. Study-wide findings and caveats: Effector/memory and HPV-specific T cells were not isolated, and association timing is unknown.

The assay was immunoSEQ multiplex PCR, and TCRdb's table has in-frame clones only and misses some. Its table lists around 41,000 clones. With respect to this clone: No antigen is known for it. From the germline J gene comes the end of the CDR3, since the read stops 3 residues before it.

The CDR3 totals 13 residues. Germline V gives CDR1 DFQATT, CDR2 SNEGSKA (reference sequence). V trimming: 3 bases; J trimming: 4 bases; junction bases outside the gene matches: 1. The sequence was collected from a woman between 18 and 70 years old with a cervical HPV16 infection that either progressed to CIN3+ or cleared (not recorded which). This rearrangement joins TRBV20-1 to TRBJ2-7; 12 bases align to TRBD2. The source material was blood buffy coat. The CDR3 spells CSARTSGSYEQYF. The CDR3 DNA, read in part, is TGCAGTGCTAGGACTAGCGGGAGTTACGAG.